The rows below give T cell receptor beta chains drawn from one sample of a study of cytotoxic CD8 clonotypes in ibrutinib-treated CLL. The table came from immunoSEQ multiplex PCR; TCRdb's copy has only in-frame clones and leaves some out. The data show approximately 210,000 clones, with around three quarters seen just once and around 15% held by the top ten. Sample: PBMCs, taken after 24 months of ibrutinib treatment. These receptors were taken from a human donor with chronic lymphocytic leukemia. The CDR3 runs from the conserved cysteine through the conserved F or W. Fields, in order: V gene, J gene, CDR3 protein.

>TRBV4-2|TRBJ2-3
CASSYMGSDTQYF
>TRBV28|TRBJ1-2
CASSLRQSGYTF
>TRBV5-1|TRBJ2-5
CASSWGWSGEQETQYF
>TRBV2|TRBJ1-1
CASTGWGNTEAFF
>TRBV11-1|TRBJ1-2
CASSLGQGDGYTF
>TRBV27|TRBJ2-1
CASSTSGTYNEQFF
>TRBV7-9|TRBJ2-3
CASSFPGTSIDTQYF
>TRBV27|TRBJ2-1
CASSLLPSGSSEQFF
>TRBV20-1|TRBJ2-5
CSARLRETQYF
>TRBV5-1|TRBJ2-2
CASSHGTGNGELFF
>TRBV19|TRBJ2-7
CASASLVGGVYEQYF
>TRBV29-1|TRBJ1-3
CSVSGVAAGNTIYF
>TRBV28|TRBJ2-1
CASRPPRGLKGYNEQFF
>TRBV10-2|TRBJ2-6
CASMMDRGGSGANVLTF
>TRBV27|TRBJ2-7
CASRDSSYEQYF
>TRBV27|TRBJ1-2
CASTLTERYEGYTF
>TRBV18|TRBJ2-3
CASSLVTDTQYF
>TRBV5-1|TRBJ2-2
CASTTGTSAGELFF
>TRBV14|TRBJ2-3
CASSLYPSTDTQYF
>TRBV7-2|TRBJ1-4
CASSLRPQGQEKLFF
>TRBV28|TRBJ2-7
CASSTEGRNFYEQYF
>TRBV7-8|TRBJ2-7
CASSLALFYEQYF
>TRBV2|TRBJ2-1
CASRNTGSEQFF
>TRBV30|TRBJ2-7
CAWSKIQGYEQYF
>TRBV27|TRBJ1-1
CASSGHSSTEAFF